The entry below gives a single T cell receptor (beta chain) sequence along with its context. Its matching antigen is unknown. A much larger clone is a single base away; this may be a read error. CDR3 size: 15 residues. Between the trimmed V and J ends, which lost 4 bases and 7 bases, there was a span of 19 bases. This record comes from a study of response to subunit inactivated influenza vaccine. TCRdb itself ran the RT-PCR reads through MiXCR, one entry per CDR3 protein. The table shows roughly 760,000 distinct CDR3 sequences, with about 20% occurring only once. Study-wide points: That few new T cells are recruited by each seasonal influenza vaccination was the authors' suggestion.

This receptor was obtained from a man in his fifties who received an inactivated influenza vaccine. The chain joins TRBV12-3 or TRBV12-4 to TRBJ1-1, with D possibly TRBD1 on 6 matching bases. Sequencing used PBMCs from blood, obtained roughly 5 days after vaccination. CDR3 coding DNA: TGTGCCAGCAGTTATAAAACAGGGCTGGGCAGTGAAGCTTTCTTT. This gives the protein CASSYKTGLGSEAFF.